The sequence of this T cell receptor (beta chain) was determined in a study of blood T cell repertoires in COVID-19. Study-level information: Sources were T cells, B-cell-depleted T cells, or PBMCs; the material itself was cDNA or gDNA.

The authors' processing: Estimates of nucleated cell counts were drawn from the amplification of reference gene primers. Data came from immunoSEQ multiplex PCR; TCRdb stores just in-frame clones and leaves some out. V, J and clone size were drawn from that table, and D and trimming were deduced from the DNA. The data show around 260,000 clones, 88% seen once. V dropped 7 bases and J dropped 0 bases, with 10 bases sitting between them. This CDR3 is 14 amino acids long. Germline V gene lookup returns CDR1 SNHLY and CDR2 FYNNEI. V and J are TRBV2 and TRBJ1-5, with D possibly being TRBD1 (5 bases). The receptor was derived from a human donor in a cohort sampled during active COVID-19. Sequenced input: peripheral blood. The CDR3 sequence: CASKQDYSNQPQHF. The CDR3 region has the DNA TGTGCCAGCAAACAGGACTATAGCAATCAGCCCCAGCATTTT. The full variable domain, with the rest looked up from reference TRBV2 and TRBJ1-5, is EPEVTQTPSHQVTQMGQEVILRCVPISNHLYFYWYRQILGQKVEFLVSFYNNEISEKSEIFDDQFSVERPDGSNFTLKIRSTKLEDSAMYFCASKQDYSNQPQHFGDGTRLSIL.